The rows below give T cell receptor beta chains drawn from one sample of a study of patients and donors after allogeneic stem cell transplantation. Using its own MiXCR run on the RT-PCR reads, TCRdb lists one record per CDR3 protein. The profile shows about 960,000 distinct CDR3 sequences, around 17% of them singletons. Sequenced input: blood, either unsorted or a sorted T cell fraction (not recorded which). All receptors derive from a human donor who was either an allogeneic HSCT recipient or a stem cell or donor lymphocyte infusion donor (not recorded which). It is not recorded whose cells these are; they may come from a transplant donor. The CDR3 runs from the conserved cysteine through the conserved F or W. Fields, in order: clone size, J gene, D gene, V gene, CDR3 protein, CDR3 DNA. The D gene is left open where the match is weak. Expanded clones get a size class; other rows say once, few or many, or leave the size out.

abundance: few
j_gene: TRBJ2-3
d_gene: NA
v_gene: TRBV11-2
CDR3aa: CASSSGYERLTDTQYF
CDR3nt: TGTGCCAGCAGCTCCGGCTATGAGCGACTCACAGATACGCAGTATTTT

abundance: NA
j_gene: TRBJ2-3
d_gene: NA
v_gene: TRBV4-3
CDR3aa: CASSQERVGQGSDTQYF
CDR3nt: TGCGCCAGCAGCCAAGAGAGGGTGGGGCAGGGGTCAGATACGCAGTATTTT

abundance: NA
j_gene: TRBJ1-2
d_gene: TRBD1
v_gene: TRBV12-3/TRBV12-4
CDR3aa: CASTSNRGPDYGYTF
CDR3nt: TGTGCCAGCACCTCGAACAGGGGGCCGGACTATGGCTACACCTTC

abundance: NA
j_gene: TRBJ1-1
d_gene: NA
v_gene: TRBV27
CDR3aa: CASSLVQFTEAFF
CDR3nt: TGTGCCAGCAGTTTAGTTCAGTTTACTGAAGCTTTCTTT

abundance: few
j_gene: TRBJ2-7
d_gene: NA
v_gene: TRBV27
CDR3aa: CASSFIGRGNSYEQYF
CDR3nt: TGTGCCAGCAGTTTTATCGGGCGCGGGAACTCCTACGAGCAGTACTTC

abundance: few
j_gene: TRBJ2-4
d_gene: NA
v_gene: TRBV6-1
CDR3aa: CASSERLAKNIQYF
CDR3nt: TGTGCCAGCAGTGAACGACTAGCCAAAAACATTCAGTACTTC

abundance: NA
j_gene: TRBJ1-2
d_gene: NA
v_gene: TRBV20-1
CDR3aa: CSASAGKGYTF
CDR3nt: TGCAGTGCTAGTGCGGGCAAAGGCTACACCTTC

abundance: few
j_gene: TRBJ2-5
d_gene: TRBD2
v_gene: TRBV12-5
CDR3aa: CASGRTSGEETQYF
CDR3nt: TGTGCTAGTGGACGGACTAGCGGGGAAGAGACCCAGTACTTC

abundance: NA
j_gene: TRBJ2-1
d_gene: TRBD2
v_gene: TRBV27
CDR3aa: CASSFPTSGSGWEQFF
CDR3nt: TGTGCCAGCAGTTTCCCCACTAGCGGGTCCGGCTGGGAGCAGTTCTTC

abundance: few
j_gene: TRBJ2-1
d_gene: NA
v_gene: TRBV12-3/TRBV12-4
CDR3aa: CASSSQRDRNGGGSSYNEQFF
CDR3nt: TGTGCCAGCAGTTCCCAGCGGGACAGGAATGGTGGCGGGAGCTCCTACAATGAGCAGTTCTTC

abundance: NA
j_gene: TRBJ2-5
d_gene: NA
v_gene: TRBV7-9
CDR3aa: CASSLFRDQETQYF
CDR3nt: TGTGCCAGCAGCTTATTCAGGGACCAAGAGACCCAGTACTTC

abundance: NA
j_gene: TRBJ2-5
d_gene: NA
v_gene: TRBV20-1
CDR3aa: CSARYRQETQYF
CDR3nt: TGCAGTGCTAGATATAGGCAAGAGACCCAGTACTTC

abundance: many
j_gene: TRBJ2-7
d_gene: TRBD2
v_gene: TRBV12-3/TRBV12-4
CDR3aa: CASRLAGGLYEQYF
CDR3nt: TGTGCCAGCAGGTTAGCGGGAGGATTATACGAGCAGTACTTC

abundance: few
j_gene: TRBJ1-1
d_gene: NA
v_gene: TRBV29-1
CDR3aa: CSVDSNLNTEAFF
CDR3nt: TGCAGCGTTGACAGCAATTTGAACACTGAAGCTTTCTTT

abundance: few
j_gene: TRBJ1-1
d_gene: NA
v_gene: TRBV11-2
CDR3aa: CASSLTDRSTEAFF
CDR3nt: TGTGCCAGCAGCTTGACAGATCGGAGTACTGAAGCTTTCTTT

abundance: NA
j_gene: TRBJ2-7
d_gene: NA
v_gene: TRBV6-1
CDR3aa: CASTVPGVQKAEQYF
CDR3nt: TGTGCCAGCACCGTCCCAGGGGTTCAAAAAGCCGAGCAGTACTTC

abundance: NA
j_gene: TRBJ2-1
d_gene: NA
v_gene: TRBV7-3
CDR3aa: CASSPSALEYAYNEQFF
CDR3nt: TGTGCCAGCAGCCCTTCCGCTCTAGAATACGCCTACAATGAGCAGTTCTTC

abundance: NA
j_gene: TRBJ2-7
d_gene: TRBD1
v_gene: TRBV5-6
CDR3aa: CASSSRPRDSYEQYF
CDR3nt: TGTGCCAGCAGCTCCCGCCCGAGGGACAGCTACGAGCAGTACTTC

abundance: NA
j_gene: TRBJ2-7
d_gene: TRBD2
v_gene: TRBV4-1
CDR3aa: CASSSPGTSREQYF
CDR3nt: TGCGCCAGCAGCAGCCCCGGGACTAGCCGCGAGCAGTACTTC

abundance: few
j_gene: TRBJ1-2
d_gene: NA
v_gene: TRBV4-2
CDR3aa: CASSHPATGGVPGYTF
CDR3nt: TGTGCCAGCAGCCACCCGGCGACAGGTGGAGTGCCGGGCTACACCTTC

abundance: NA
j_gene: TRBJ2-5
d_gene: TRBD2
v_gene: TRBV24-1
CDR3aa: CATSPSSGSTETQYF
CDR3nt: TGTGCCACCAGCCCATCTAGCGGGAGCACGGAGACCCAGTACTTC

abundance: few
j_gene: TRBJ2-1
d_gene: NA
v_gene: TRBV20-1
CDR3aa: CSARGGAGQLGGPSSYNEQFF
CDR3nt: TGCAGTGCTAGAGGTGGCGCGGGACAACTTGGGGGCCCGAGCTCCTACAATGAGCAGTTCTTC

abundance: many
j_gene: TRBJ2-7
d_gene: NA
v_gene: TRBV7-7
CDR3aa: CASSLAAGFEQYF
CDR3nt: TGTGCTAGCAGCTTAGCGGCTGGGTTCGAGCAGTACTTC

abundance: few
j_gene: TRBJ2-5
d_gene: NA
v_gene: TRBV21-1
CDR3aa: CASRRGQRQETQYF
CDR3nt: TGTGCCAGCAGAAGGGGACAGCGCCAAGAGACCCAGTACTTC

abundance: few
j_gene: TRBJ2-3
d_gene: TRBD1
v_gene: TRBV19
CDR3aa: CASSIPTGPLTTDTQYF
CDR3nt: TGTGCCAGTAGTATTCCGACAGGGCCGCTCACCACAGATACGCAGTATTTT

abundance: NA
j_gene: TRBJ2-4
d_gene: NA
v_gene: TRBV6-5
CDR3aa: CASSYSGRKNIQYF
CDR3nt: TGTGCCAGCAGTTACTCTGGCAGAAAAAACATTCAGTACTTC

abundance: NA
j_gene: TRBJ1-5
d_gene: NA
v_gene: TRBV3-1
CDR3aa: CASGRQDAQPQHF
CDR3nt: TGTGCCAGCGGTCGGCAGGACGCTCAGCCCCAGCATTTT

abundance: NA
j_gene: TRBJ1-6
d_gene: NA
v_gene: TRBV9
CDR3aa: CASSYGTQDSPLHF
CDR3nt: TGTGCCAGCAGCTATGGGACGCAAGATTCACCCCTCCACTTT

abundance: few
j_gene: TRBJ2-1
d_gene: NA
v_gene: TRBV6-2/TRBV6-3
CDR3aa: CASSYGQGLNEQFF
CDR3nt: TGTGCCAGCAGTTACGGGCAGGGTCTCAATGAGCAGTTCTTC

abundance: NA
j_gene: TRBJ1-5
d_gene: NA
v_gene: TRBV20-1
CDR3aa: CSARAGSRSNQPQHF
CDR3nt: TGCAGTGCTAGAGCGGGTAGCAGAAGCAATCAGCCCCAGCATTTT

abundance: NA
j_gene: TRBJ2-5
d_gene: TRBD2
v_gene: TRBV12-3/TRBV12-4
CDR3aa: CASRNLGLAGEQETQYF
CDR3nt: TGTGCCAGCAGGAATTTAGGACTAGCGGGGGAGCAAGAGACCCAGTACTTC

abundance: few
j_gene: TRBJ2-2
d_gene: NA
v_gene: TRBV12-3/TRBV12-4
CDR3aa: CASSFQPGRNTGELFF
CDR3nt: TGTGCCAGCAGTTTTCAACCGGGGAGGAACACCGGGGAGCTGTTTTTT

abundance: few
j_gene: TRBJ2-1
d_gene: NA
v_gene: TRBV11-2
CDR3aa: CASSLVSGPGNEQFF
CDR3nt: TGTGCCAGCAGCTTAGTTAGCGGCCCAGGCAATGAGCAGTTCTTC

abundance: few
j_gene: TRBJ2-5
d_gene: TRBD1
v_gene: TRBV20-1
CDR3aa: CSARDDRGTQYF
CDR3nt: TGCAGTGCTAGAGATGACAGGGGCACCCAGTACTTC

abundance: few
j_gene: TRBJ2-7
d_gene: TRBD1
v_gene: TRBV5-1
CDR3aa: CASSFNGQDSVSYEQYF
CDR3nt: TGCGCCAGCAGCTTCAATGGACAGGACTCCGTCTCCTACGAGCAGTACTTC

abundance: many
j_gene: TRBJ1-4
d_gene: NA
v_gene: TRBV18
CDR3aa: CASSPPTQGFSEKLFF
CDR3nt: TGTGCCAGCTCACCACCGACACAGGGATTCAGTGAAAAACTGTTTTTT

abundance: NA
j_gene: TRBJ2-5
d_gene: NA
v_gene: TRBV27
CDR3aa: CASSTTGPRRETQYF
CDR3nt: TGTGCCAGCAGTACAACGGGACCAAGGAGGGAGACCCAGTACTTC

abundance: few
j_gene: TRBJ1-5
d_gene: TRBD1
v_gene: TRBV6-5
CDR3aa: CASSYSGQGGVGNQPQHF
CDR3nt: TGTGCCAGCAGTTACTCGGGACAGGGTGGCGTGGGCAATCAGCCCCAGCATTTT

abundance: NA
j_gene: TRBJ1-2
d_gene: NA
v_gene: TRBV13
CDR3aa: CASSPRDLWGYTF
CDR3nt: TGTGCCAGCAGCCCCCGGGACCTCTGGGGCTACACCTTC

abundance: NA
j_gene: TRBJ2-3
d_gene: TRBD1
v_gene: TRBV7-9
CDR3aa: CASSLVWDSLDTQYF
CDR3nt: TGTGCCAGCAGCTTAGTATGGGACAGCTTGGATACGCAGTATTTT

abundance: many
j_gene: TRBJ2-3
d_gene: TRBD2
v_gene: TRBV15
CDR3aa: CATSRDLPGGPTDTQYF
CDR3nt: TGTGCCACCAGCAGAGATCTCCCGGGGGGGCCCACAGATACGCAGTATTTT

abundance: NA
j_gene: TRBJ1-5
d_gene: TRBD1
v_gene: TRBV29-1
CDR3aa: CSVEIQGQPQHF
CDR3nt: TGCAGCGTTGAGATACAGGGGCAGCCCCAGCATTTT

abundance: many
j_gene: TRBJ2-1
d_gene: TRBD2
v_gene: TRBV5-1
CDR3aa: CASSLELAGGVYNEQFF
CDR3nt: TGCGCCAGCAGCTTAGAACTAGCGGGAGGGGTCTACAATGAGCAGTTCTTC

abundance: NA
j_gene: TRBJ1-1
d_gene: NA
v_gene: TRBV9
CDR3aa: CASSLPPGAEAFF
CDR3nt: TGTGCCAGCAGCTTACCCCCGGGGGCTGAAGCTTTCTTT

abundance: NA
j_gene: TRBJ2-7
d_gene: TRBD1
v_gene: TRBV5-1
CDR3aa: CASSLGTGKGEQYF
CDR3nt: TGCGCCAGCAGCCTAGGGACAGGGAAGGGGGAGCAGTACTTC

abundance: few
j_gene: TRBJ2-7
d_gene: NA
v_gene: TRBV6-5
CDR3aa: CASSYGTRNYEQYF
CDR3nt: TGTGCCAGCAGTTATGGGACCCGGAACTACGAGCAGTACTTC

abundance: NA
j_gene: TRBJ1-6
d_gene: TRBD1
v_gene: TRBV18
CDR3aa: CASSLGRTGGSYNSPLHF
CDR3nt: TGTGCCAGCTCCCTTGGACGGACAGGGGGCTCCTATAATTCACCCCTCCACTTT